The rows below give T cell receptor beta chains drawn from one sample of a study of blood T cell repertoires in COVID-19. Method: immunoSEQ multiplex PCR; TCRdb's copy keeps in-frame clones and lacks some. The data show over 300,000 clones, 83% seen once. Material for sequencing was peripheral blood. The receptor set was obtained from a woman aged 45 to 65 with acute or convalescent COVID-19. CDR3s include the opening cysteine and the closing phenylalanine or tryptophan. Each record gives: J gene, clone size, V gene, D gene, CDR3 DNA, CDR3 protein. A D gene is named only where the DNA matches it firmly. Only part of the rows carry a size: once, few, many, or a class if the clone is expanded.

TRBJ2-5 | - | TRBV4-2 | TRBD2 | TGTGCCAGCAGCCCCATGGGACTAGCGAGGGTGTACCAAGAGACCCAGTACTTC | CASSPMGLARVYQETQYF
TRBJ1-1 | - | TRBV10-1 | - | TGCGCCATCGAGGGTCTCTTCACTGAAGCTTTCTTT | CAIEGLFTEAFF
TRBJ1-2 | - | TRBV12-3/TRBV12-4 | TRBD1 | TGTGCCAGCAGTATCAGGGGGCGCGGCTACACCTTC | CASSIRGRGYTF
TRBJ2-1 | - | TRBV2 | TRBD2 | TGTGCCAGCAGTGAAGAGCGGGGGGGATACAATGAGCAGTTCTTC | CASSEERGGYNEQFF
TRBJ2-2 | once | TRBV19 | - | TGTGCCAGTAGTATAGCAAACGGGGAGCTGTTTTTT | CASSIANGELFF
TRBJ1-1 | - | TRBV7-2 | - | TGTGCCAGCAGACAAGGACAGAACACTGAAGCTTTCTTT | CASRQGQNTEAFF
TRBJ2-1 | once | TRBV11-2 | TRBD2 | TGTGCCAGCAGCCCGACCGGCGGGAGAGGCAATGAGCAGTTCTTC | CASSPTGGRGNEQFF
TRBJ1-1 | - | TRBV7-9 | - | TGTGCCAGCAGCTTAGGGGGCAGTGAAGCTTTCTTT | CASSLGGSEAFF
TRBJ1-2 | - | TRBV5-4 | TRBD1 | TGTGCCAGCAGCTACCGACAGGGTCCGACGGGCTACACCTTC | CASSYRQGPTGYTF
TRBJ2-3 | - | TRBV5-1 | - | TGCGCCAGCGAGGCGCGGCCTAGCACAGATACGCAGTATTTT | CASEARPSTDTQYF
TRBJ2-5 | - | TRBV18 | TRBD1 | TGTGCCAGCTCACCACCTGCCGGGACAGGGGGCGAGACCCAGTACTTC | CASSPPAGTGGETQYF
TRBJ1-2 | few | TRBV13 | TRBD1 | TGTGCCAGCAGCTTACGGGACAGGGGGCTCAACGGCTACACCTTC | CASSLRDRGLNGYTF
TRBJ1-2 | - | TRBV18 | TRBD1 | TGTGCCAGCTCGGGACAGAACTATGGCTACACCTTC | CASSGQNYGYTF
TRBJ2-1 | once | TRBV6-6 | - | TGTGCCAGCAGTTACTCAAGGGGAATCTACAATGAGCAGTTCTTC | CASSYSRGIYNEQFF
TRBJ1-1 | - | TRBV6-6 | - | TGTGCCAGCAGTTATGGGGAGGCCACTGAAGCTTTCTTT | CASSYGEATEAFF
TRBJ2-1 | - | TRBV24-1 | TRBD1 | TGTGCCACCAGTGGGACGACAGGGGAGAGGACCTACAATGAGCAGTTCTTC | CATSGTTGERTYNEQFF
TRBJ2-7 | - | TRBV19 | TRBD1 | TGTGCCAGTAGTACGGACAGGGTTGTGAACGAGCAGTACTTC | CASSTDRVVNEQYF
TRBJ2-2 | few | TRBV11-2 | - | TGTGCCAGCAGCCCGGGGATCTCGGAAACCGGGGAGCTGTTTTTT | CASSPGISETGELFF
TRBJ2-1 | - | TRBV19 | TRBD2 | TGTGCCGCCCGACTAGCGGGAACAGATGAGCAGTTCTTC | CAARLAGTDEQFF
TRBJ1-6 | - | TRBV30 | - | TGTGCCTGGAGTACCCGACAGAAATATAATTCACCCCTCCACTTT | CAWSTRQKYNSPLHF
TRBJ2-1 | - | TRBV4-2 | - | TGTGCCAGCAGCCAAGGGCCCATTGCACATGAGCAGTTCTTC | CASSQGPIAHEQFF
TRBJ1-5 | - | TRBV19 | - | TGTGCCAGTAGTATCCAGGGCTCAGGCAATCAGCCCCAGCATTTT | CASSIQGSGNQPQHF
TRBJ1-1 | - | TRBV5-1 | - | TGCGCCAGCAGCTTGGATCCGGGAAGGGATAACACTGAAGCTTTCTTT | CASSLDPGRDNTEAFF
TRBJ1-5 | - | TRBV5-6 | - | TGTGCCAGCTCCCGGGCGGGAAATCAGCCCCAGCATTTT | CASSRAGNQPQHF
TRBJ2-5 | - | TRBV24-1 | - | TGTGCCACCAGTGACCCAGGGCAAGAGACCCAGTACTTC | CATSDPGQETQYF
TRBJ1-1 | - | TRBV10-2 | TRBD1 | TGCGCCAGCAGTGATTGGGGACAGGGGGTAACTGAAGCTTTCTTT | CASSDWGQGVTEAFF
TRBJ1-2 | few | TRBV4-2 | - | TGTGCCAGCAGCCAAGACGTTAACTATGGCTACACCTTC | CASSQDVNYGYTF
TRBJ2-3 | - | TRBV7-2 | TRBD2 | TGTGCCAGCACCCAATTCGGACTAGCGGACACAGATACGCAGTATTTT | CASTQFGLADTDTQYF
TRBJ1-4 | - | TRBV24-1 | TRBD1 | TGTGCCACCAGTGACCCCTCAGGGGGCATTAATGAAAAACTGTTTTTT | CATSDPSGGINEKLFF
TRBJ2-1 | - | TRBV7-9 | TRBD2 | TGTGCCAGCAGCTGGAGCGAGCGGGAGACCTACAATGAGCAGTTCTTC | CASSWSERETYNEQFF
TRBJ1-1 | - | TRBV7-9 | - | TGTGCCAGCACCTCTCGGGGTGATGCTGAAGCTTTCTTT | CASTSRGDAEAFF
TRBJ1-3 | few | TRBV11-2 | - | TGTGCCAGCAGCTTAGCCAACTCTGGAAACACCATATATTTT | CASSLANSGNTIYF
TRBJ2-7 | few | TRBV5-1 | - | TGCGCCAGCAGCTTGGAAGGGGGACGCTACGAGCAGTACTTC | CASSLEGGRYEQYF
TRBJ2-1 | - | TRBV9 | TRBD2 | TGTGCCAGCAGCACGAGGGGACTATCGACTGAGCAGTTCTTC | CASSTRGLSTEQFF
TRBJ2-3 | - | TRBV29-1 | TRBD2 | TGCAGCGTTGAGGGACTAGCGGGAGTGGCAGATACGCAGTATTTT | CSVEGLAGVADTQYF
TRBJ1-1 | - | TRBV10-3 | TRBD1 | TGTGCCATTACCGAAGGACAGGGGAACACTGAAGCTTTCTTT | CAITEGQGNTEAFF
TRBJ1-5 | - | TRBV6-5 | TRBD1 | TGTGCCAGCAGCCGGGAACAGGGGGCTCAGCCCCAGCATTTT | CASSREQGAQPQHF
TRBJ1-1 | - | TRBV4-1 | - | TGCGCCAGCAGCCAAGAGTATGGGCTAAACACTGAAGCTTTCTTT | CASSQEYGLNTEAFF
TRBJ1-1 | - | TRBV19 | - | TGTGCCAGTAGACAGGGAGGGAATGCTTTCTTT | CASRQGGNAFF
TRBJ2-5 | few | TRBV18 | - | TGTGCCAGCTCACCCCCGGGGAAAACCGAGGAGGCCCAGTACTTC | CASSPPGKTEEAQYF
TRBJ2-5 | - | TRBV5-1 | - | TGCGCCAGTCGTTCGGCGGATAGAGAGACCCAGTACTTC | CASRSADRETQYF